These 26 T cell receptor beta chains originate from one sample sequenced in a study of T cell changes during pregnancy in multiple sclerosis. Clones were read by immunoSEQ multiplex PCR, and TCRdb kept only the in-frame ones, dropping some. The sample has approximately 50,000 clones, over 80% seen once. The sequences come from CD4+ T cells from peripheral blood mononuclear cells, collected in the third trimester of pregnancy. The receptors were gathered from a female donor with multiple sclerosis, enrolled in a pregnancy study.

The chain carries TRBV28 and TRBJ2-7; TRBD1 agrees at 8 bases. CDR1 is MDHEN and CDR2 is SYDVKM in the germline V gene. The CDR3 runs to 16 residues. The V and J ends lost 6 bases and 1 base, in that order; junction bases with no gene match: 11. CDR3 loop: CASSPQGEVRSYEQYF. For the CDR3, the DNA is TGTGCCAGCAGCCCACAGGGGGAGGTCAGGTCCTACGAGCAGTACTTC.

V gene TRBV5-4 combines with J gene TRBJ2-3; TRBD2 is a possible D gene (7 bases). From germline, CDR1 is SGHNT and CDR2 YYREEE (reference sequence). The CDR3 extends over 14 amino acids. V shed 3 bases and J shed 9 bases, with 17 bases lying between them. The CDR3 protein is CASSSGGGSGTQYF. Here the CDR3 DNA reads TGTGCCAGCAGCTCGGGGGGCGGCTCAGGGACGCAGTATTTT.

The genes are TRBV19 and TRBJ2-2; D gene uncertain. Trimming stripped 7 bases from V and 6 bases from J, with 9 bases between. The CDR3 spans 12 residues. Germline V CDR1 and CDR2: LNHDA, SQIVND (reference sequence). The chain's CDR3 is CASNARSGELFF. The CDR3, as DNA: TGTGCCAGTAATGCTAGGTCCGGGGAGCTGTTTTTT.

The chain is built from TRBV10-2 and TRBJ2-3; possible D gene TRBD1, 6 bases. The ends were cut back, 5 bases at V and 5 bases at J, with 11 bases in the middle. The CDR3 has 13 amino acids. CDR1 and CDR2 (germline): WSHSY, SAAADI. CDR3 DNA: TGCGCCAGCAGTTTAGACAGGCGAGATACGCAGTATTTT. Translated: CASSLDRRDTQYF.

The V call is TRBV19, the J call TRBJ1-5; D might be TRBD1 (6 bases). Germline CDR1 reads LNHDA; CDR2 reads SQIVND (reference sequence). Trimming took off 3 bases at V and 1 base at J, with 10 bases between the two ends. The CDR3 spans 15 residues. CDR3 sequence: CASSIQGPSNQPQHF. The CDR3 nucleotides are TGTGCCAGTAGTATCCAGGGGCCAAGCAATCAGCCCCAGCATTTT.

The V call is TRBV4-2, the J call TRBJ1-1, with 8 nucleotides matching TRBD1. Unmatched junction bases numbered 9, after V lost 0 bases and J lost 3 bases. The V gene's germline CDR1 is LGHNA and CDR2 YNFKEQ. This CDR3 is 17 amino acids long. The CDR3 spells CASSQDGRNRGDTEAFF. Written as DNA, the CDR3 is TGTGCCAGCAGCCAAGATGGTAGGAACAGGGGGGACACTGAAGCTTTCTTT.

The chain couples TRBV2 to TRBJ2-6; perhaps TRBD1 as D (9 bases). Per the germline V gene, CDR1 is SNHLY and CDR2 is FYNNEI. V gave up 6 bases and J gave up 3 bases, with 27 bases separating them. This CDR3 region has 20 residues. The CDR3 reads CASRKFGTGNSGSGANVLTF. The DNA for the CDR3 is TGTGCCAGCAGAAAATTCGGGACAGGGAACAGCGGGAGTGGGGCCAACGTCCTGACTTTC.

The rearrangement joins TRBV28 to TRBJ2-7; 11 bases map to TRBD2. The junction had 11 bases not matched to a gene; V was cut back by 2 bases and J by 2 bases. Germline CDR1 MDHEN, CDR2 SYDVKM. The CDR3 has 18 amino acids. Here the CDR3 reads CASSLSRGGLAGAYEQYF. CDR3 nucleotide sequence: TGTGCCAGCAGTTTAAGCCGTGGTGGACTAGCGGGCGCCTACGAGCAGTACTTC. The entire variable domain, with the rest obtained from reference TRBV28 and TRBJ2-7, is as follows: DVKVTQSSRYLVKRTGEKVFLECVQDMDHENMFWYRQDPGLGLRLIYFSYDVKMKEKGDIPEGYSVSREKKERFSLILESASTNQTSMYLCASSLSRGGLAGAYEQYFGPGTRLTVT.

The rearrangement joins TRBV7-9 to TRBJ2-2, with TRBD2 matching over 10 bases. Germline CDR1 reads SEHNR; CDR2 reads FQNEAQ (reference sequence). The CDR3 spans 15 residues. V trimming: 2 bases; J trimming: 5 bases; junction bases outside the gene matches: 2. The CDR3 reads CASSLLAGVTGELFF. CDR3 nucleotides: TGTGCCAGCAGCTTACTAGCGGGAGTTACCGGGGAGCTGTTTTTT.

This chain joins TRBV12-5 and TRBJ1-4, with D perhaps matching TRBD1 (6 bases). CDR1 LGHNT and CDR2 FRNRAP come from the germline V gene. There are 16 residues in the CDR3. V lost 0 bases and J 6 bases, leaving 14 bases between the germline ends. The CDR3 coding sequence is TGTGCTAGTGGTTTGGTAACAGGGCCCCGGGATGAAAAACTGTTTTTT. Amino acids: CASGLVTGPRDEKLFF. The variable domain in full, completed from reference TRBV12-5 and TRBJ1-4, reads DARVTQTPRHKVTEMGQEVTMRCQPILGHNTVFWYRQTMMQGLELLAYFRNRAPLDDSGMPKDRFSAEMPDATLATLKIQPSEPRDSAVYFCASGLVTGPRDEKLFFGSGTQLSVL.

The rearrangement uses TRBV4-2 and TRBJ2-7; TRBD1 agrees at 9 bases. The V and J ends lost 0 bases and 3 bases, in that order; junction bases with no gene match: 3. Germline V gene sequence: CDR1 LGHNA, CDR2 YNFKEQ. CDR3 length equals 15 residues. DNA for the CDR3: TGTGCCAGCAGCCAAGAGGGGACAGGGATCTACGAGCAGTACTTC. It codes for CASSQEGTGIYEQYF.

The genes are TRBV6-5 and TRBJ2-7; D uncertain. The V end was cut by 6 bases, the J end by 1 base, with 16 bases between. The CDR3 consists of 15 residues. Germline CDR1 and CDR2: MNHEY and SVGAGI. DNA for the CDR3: TGTGCCAGCAGCCCCACCCATGGCGGATCCTACGAGCAGTACTTC. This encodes CASSPTHGGSYEQYF.

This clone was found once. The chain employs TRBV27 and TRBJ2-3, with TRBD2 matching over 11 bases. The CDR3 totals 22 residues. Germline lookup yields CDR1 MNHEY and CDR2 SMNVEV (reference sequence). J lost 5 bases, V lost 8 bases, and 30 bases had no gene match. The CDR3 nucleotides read TGTGCCAGCCGGCGCTCGCTCACAGGGACCCCTCGTAGCGGGAGGGCCAGAGATACGCAGTATTTT. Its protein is CASRRSLTGTPRSGRARDTQYF.

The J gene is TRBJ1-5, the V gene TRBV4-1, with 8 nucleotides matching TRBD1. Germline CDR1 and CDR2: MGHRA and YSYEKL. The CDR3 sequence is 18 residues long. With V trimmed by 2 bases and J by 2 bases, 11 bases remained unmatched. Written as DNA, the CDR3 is TGCGCCAGCAGCCAATTACCCGCATTGACAGGGGGCAATCAGCCCCAGCATTTT. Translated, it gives CASSQLPALTGGNQPQHF.

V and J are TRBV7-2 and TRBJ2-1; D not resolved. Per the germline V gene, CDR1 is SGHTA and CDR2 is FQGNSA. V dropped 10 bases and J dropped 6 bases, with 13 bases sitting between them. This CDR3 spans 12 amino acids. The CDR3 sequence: CAIRPSGNEQFF. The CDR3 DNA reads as TGTGCCATTAGGCCCTCAGGCAATGAGCAGTTCTTC.

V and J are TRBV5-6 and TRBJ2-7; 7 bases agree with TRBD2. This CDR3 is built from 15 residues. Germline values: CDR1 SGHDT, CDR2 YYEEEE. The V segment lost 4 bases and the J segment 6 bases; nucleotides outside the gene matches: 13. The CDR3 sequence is CASSTTGTKTGEQYF. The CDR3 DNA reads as TGTGCCAGCAGCACGACCGGGACTAAAACGGGCGAGCAGTACTTC.

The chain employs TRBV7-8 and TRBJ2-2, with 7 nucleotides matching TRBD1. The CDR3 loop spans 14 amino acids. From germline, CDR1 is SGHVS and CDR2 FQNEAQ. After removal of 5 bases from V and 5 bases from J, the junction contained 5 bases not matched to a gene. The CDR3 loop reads CASSLQGETGELFF. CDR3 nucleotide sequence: TGTGCCAGCAGCCTCCAGGGGGAAACCGGGGAGCTGTTTTTT.

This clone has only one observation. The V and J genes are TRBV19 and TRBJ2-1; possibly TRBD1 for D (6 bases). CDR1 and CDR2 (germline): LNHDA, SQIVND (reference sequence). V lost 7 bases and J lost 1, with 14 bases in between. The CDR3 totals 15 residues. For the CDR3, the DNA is TGTGCCAGTAAAAGGACAGCCGTTTCCTACAATGAGCAGTTCTTC. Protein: CASKRTAVSYNEQFF.

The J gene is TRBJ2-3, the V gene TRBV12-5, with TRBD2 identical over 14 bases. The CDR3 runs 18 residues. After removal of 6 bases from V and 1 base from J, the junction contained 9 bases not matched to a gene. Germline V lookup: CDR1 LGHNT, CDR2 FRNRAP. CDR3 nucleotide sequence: TGTGCTAGTGGCCCCGGGACTAGCGGGAGTTTTGGCACAGATACGCAGTATTTT. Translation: CASGPGTSGSFGTDTQYF. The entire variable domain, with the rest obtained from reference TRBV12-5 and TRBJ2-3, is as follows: DARVTQTPRHKVTEMGQEVTMRCQPILGHNTVFWYRQTMMQGLELLAYFRNRAPLDDSGMPKDRFSAEMPDATLATLKIQPSEPRDSAVYFCASGPGTSGSFGTDTQYFGPGTRLTVL.

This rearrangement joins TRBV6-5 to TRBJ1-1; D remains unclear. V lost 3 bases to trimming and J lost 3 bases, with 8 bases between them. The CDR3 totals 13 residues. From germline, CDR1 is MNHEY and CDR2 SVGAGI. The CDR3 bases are TGTGCCAGCAGTTATGGCCGGGACACTGAAGCTTTCTTT. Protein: CASSYGRDTEAFF.

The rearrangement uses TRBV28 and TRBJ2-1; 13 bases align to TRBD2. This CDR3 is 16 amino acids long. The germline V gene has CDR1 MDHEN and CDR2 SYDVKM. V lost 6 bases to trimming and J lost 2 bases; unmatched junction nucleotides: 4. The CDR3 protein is CASRPGLAGPYNEQFF. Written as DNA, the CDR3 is TGTGCCAGCAGGCCGGGACTAGCGGGACCCTACAATGAGCAGTTCTTC. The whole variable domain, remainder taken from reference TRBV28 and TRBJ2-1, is DVKVTQSSRYLVKRTGEKVFLECVQDMDHENMFWYRQDPGLGLRLIYFSYDVKMKEKGDIPEGYSVSREKKERFSLILESASTNQTSMYLCASRPGLAGPYNEQFFGPGTRLTVL.

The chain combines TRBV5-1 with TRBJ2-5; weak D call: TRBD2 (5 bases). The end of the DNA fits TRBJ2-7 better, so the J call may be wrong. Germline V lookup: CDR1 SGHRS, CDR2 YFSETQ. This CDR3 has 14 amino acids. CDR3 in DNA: TGCGCCAGCAGCCGTAGCCCTCGGGACTACGAGCAGTACTTC. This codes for CASSRSPRDYEQYF.

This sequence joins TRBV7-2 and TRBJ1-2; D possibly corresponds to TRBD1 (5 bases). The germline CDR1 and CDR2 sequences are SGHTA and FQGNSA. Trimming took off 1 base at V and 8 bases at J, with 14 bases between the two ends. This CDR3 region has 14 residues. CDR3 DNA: TGTGCCAGCAGCTTAGGGACACCCTCAGGAGGCTACACCTTC. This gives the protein CASSLGTPSGGYTF.

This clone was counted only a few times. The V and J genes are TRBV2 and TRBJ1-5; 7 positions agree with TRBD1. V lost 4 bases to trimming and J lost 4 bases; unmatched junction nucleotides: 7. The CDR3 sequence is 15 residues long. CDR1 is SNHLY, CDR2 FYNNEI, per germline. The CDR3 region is CASSGDSTSNQPQHF. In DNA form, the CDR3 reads TGTGCCAGCAGTGGGGACAGTACCTCGAATCAGCCCCAGCATTTT.

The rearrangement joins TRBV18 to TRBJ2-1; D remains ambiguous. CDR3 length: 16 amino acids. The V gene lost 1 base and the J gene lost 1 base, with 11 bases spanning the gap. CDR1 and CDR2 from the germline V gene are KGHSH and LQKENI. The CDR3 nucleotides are TGTGCCAGCTCACCACTGATGAGGTTGTCCTACAATGAGCAGTTCTTC. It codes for CASSPLMRLSYNEQFF. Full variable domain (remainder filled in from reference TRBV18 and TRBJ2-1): NAGVMQNPRHLVRRRGQEARLRCSPMKGHSHVYWYRQLPEEGLKFMVYLQKENIIDESGMPKERFSAEFPKEGPSILRIQQVVRGDSAAYFCASSPLMRLSYNEQFFGPGTRLTVL.

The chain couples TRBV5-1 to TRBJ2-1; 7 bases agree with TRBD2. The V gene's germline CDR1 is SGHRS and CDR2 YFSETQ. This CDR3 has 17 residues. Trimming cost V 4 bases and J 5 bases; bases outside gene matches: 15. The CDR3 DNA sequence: TGCGCCAGCAGCGCCCCGTTAGTCCGGGGGGACCACAATGAGCAGTTCTTC. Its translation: CASSAPLVRGDHNEQFF.